The clone carrying this T cell receptor beta chain was seen just once. With 7 bases removed from V and 6 bases from J, the gap between germline ends came to 12 bases. The germline V gene has CDR1 SNHLY and CDR2 FYNNEI. This CDR3 is built from 13 residues. TCRdb reprocessed the 5' RACE reads via MiXCR and lists one record per CDR3 protein. In the table there are roughly 96,000 distinct CDR3 sequences, approximately 9% of which are singletons. The data derive from a study of T cells after yellow fever vaccination. Points from the study as a whole: Reappearing after the booster were most of the clones from primary vaccination (less than 98% CD4, 88% CD8).

The receptor comes from a man in his late teens or twenties who received the YFV17D yellow fever vaccine. The starting material was CD8+ T cells not binding an NS4B(214-222) dextramer, sorted from PBMCs, obtained less than 16 days after the first yellow fever vaccination. This chain uses TRBV2 with TRBJ2-2, with D perhaps matching TRBD1 (6 bases). This CDR3 reads CASKVAGAGELFF. In DNA form, the CDR3 reads TGTGCCAGCAAAGTGGCAGGGGCCGGGGAGCTGTTTTTT. The whole variable domain, remainder taken from reference TRBV2 and TRBJ2-2, is EPEVTQTPSHQVTQMGQEVILRCVPISNHLYFYWYRQILGQKVEFLVSFYNNEISEKSEIFDDQFSVERPDGSNFTLKIRSTKLEDSAMYFCASKVAGAGELFFGEGSRLTVL.